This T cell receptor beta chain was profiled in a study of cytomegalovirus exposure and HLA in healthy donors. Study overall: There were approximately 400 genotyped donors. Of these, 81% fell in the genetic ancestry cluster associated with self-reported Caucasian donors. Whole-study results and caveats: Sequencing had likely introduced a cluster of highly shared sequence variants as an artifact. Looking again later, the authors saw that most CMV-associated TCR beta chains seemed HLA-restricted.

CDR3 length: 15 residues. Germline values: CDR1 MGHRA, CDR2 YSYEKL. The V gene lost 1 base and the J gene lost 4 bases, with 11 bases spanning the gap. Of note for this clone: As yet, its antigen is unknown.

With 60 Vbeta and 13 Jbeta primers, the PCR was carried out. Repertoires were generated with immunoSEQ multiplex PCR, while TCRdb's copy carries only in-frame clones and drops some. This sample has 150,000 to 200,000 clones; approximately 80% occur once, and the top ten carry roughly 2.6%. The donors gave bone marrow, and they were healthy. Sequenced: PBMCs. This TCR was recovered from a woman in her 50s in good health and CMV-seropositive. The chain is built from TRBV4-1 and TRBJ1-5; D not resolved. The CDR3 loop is CASSQGRLTNQPQHF. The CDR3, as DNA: TGCGCCAGCAGCCAAGGCAGACTGACGAATCAGCCCCAGCATTTT.